This entry lists 9 T cell receptor beta chains sequenced from one sample in a study of T cell repertoires in cytomegalovirus infection. TCRdb processed the reads anew with MiXCR; each CDR3 protein has one entry. Of approximately 500,000 distinct CDR3 sequences listed, 11% were seen once; the top ten hold 10%. Sequencing input: PBMCs. The receptors come from a human donor in good health (CMV status not recorded). Some clones in this sample may be carry-over from other donors' samples.

In this sample, this clonotype turned up many times. The DNA of the CDR3 is TGTGCCAGCAGCTTAACCCGTTTAGCGGGAGGGCACAACAATGAGCAGTTCTTC. The encoded protein is CASSLTRLAGGHNNEQFF. The V gene is TRBV7-3, the J gene TRBJ2-1; 11 nucleotides match TRBD2. V lost 0 bases, J lost 5 bases, and 9 bases stayed unmatched. The CDR3 has 18 amino acids. From germline, CDR1 is SGHTA and CDR2 FQGTGA.

Concerning this clonotype itself: At one of its ends the junction is not consistent with the germline gene, which may arise from a read error. The chain carries TRBV7-7 and TRBJ2-2; the D gene is possibly TRBD2 (6 bases). Germline V lookup: CDR1 SSHAT, CDR2 FNYEAQ (reference sequence). This CDR3 is built from 20 residues. CDR3 sequence: CASSRGMLSGVGINTGELFF. The CDR3 DNA is TGTGCTAGCAGCCGCGGGATGCTCTCGGGAGTGGGGATTAACACCGGGGAGCTGTTTTTT.

V gene TRBV5-1 combines with J gene TRBJ2-1; possible D gene TRBD2, 6 bases. The V end was cut by 4 bases, the J end by 8 bases, with 22 bases between. Per the germline V gene, CDR1 is SGHRS and CDR2 is YFSETQ. The CDR3 length is 16 residues. The CDR3 nucleotides read TGCGCCAGCAGCGGGTTACTGAAGGGAGGAGACTATGAGCAGTTCTTC. It encodes CASSGLLKGGDYEQFF. The whole variable domain, filled in from reference TRBV5-1 and TRBJ2-1, reads KAGVTQTPRYLIKTRGQQVTLSCSPISGHRSVSWYQQTPGQGLQFLFEYFSETQRNKGNFPGRFSGRQFSNSRSEMNVSTLELGDSALYLCASSGLLKGGDYEQFFGPGTRLTVL.

The genes are TRBV28 and TRBJ2-2; 8 positions agree with TRBD1. The CDR3 spans 19 residues. Losses at the gene ends were 2 bases for V and 1 base for J; bases not matched to a gene: 12. CDR1 and CDR2 from the germline V gene are MDHEN and SYDVKM. CDR3 region: CASSLIRIETGGNTGELFF. CDR3 sequence (DNA): TGTGCCAGCAGTTTAATTCGAATCGAAACAGGGGGGAACACCGGGGAGCTGTTTTTT.

This clonotype was picked up many times. V usage is TRBV10-3 and J usage is TRBJ1-5; 9 positions match TRBD1. This CDR3 spans 14 amino acids. Germline CDR1 is ENHRY and CDR2 is SYGVKD. J gave up 7 bases and V 3 bases, and 4 bases lay outside the gene matches. This CDR3 is CAISDRTGEQPQHF. CDR3 coding DNA: TGTGCCATCAGTGACCGGACAGGGGAACAGCCCCAGCATTTT.

In this sample, this clonotype turned up many times. This chain uses TRBV2 with TRBJ2-7; 10 bases match TRBD2. CDR1 and CDR2 (germline): SNHLY, FYNNEI. The ends lost 3 bases at V and 4 bases at J; junction bases unmatched: 6. The CDR3 sequence is 15 residues long. CDR3 region: CASSDRLAGVYEQYF. DNA of the CDR3: TGTGCCAGCAGTGATAGGCTAGCGGGAGTTTACGAGCAGTACTTC. Full variable domain (outside the CDR3, taken from reference TRBV2 and TRBJ2-7): EPEVTQTPSHQVTQMGQEVILRCVPISNHLYFYWYRQILGQKVEFLVSFYNNEISEKSEIFDDQFSVERPDGSNFTLKIRSTKLEDSAMYFCASSDRLAGVYEQYFGPGTRLTVT.

Many counts were recorded for this clonotype. The chain joins TRBV5-6 to TRBJ1-2; D is uncertain. This CDR3 has 12 residues. Per germline, CDR1 SGHDT and CDR2 YYEEEE. The ends were cut back, 4 bases at V and 8 bases at J, with 12 bases in the middle. CDR3 region: CASSPLTEGYTF. The CDR3 DNA is TGTGCCAGCAGCCCCCTAACTGAGGGCTACACCTTC. Based on the CDR3 plus reference TRBV5-6 and TRBJ1-2, the full variable domain is DAGVTQSPTHLIKTRGQQVTLRCSPKSGHDTVSWYQQALGQGPQFIFQYYEEEERQRGNFPDRFSGHQFPNYSSELNVNALLLGDSALYLCASSPLTEGYTFGSGTRLTVV.

This clonotype was recorded at least ten times. The chain is built from TRBV24-1 and TRBJ1-2; D is undetermined. Trimming left V 4 bases short and J 1 base short, with 6 bases between. The germline gives CDR1 KGHDR, CDR2 SFDVKD. The CDR3 totals 13 residues. CDR3 bases: TGTGCCACCAGTGACCCCGTTAACTATGGCTACACCTTC. Translating it yields CATSDPVNYGYTF.

This clonotype was seen many times. This chain joins TRBV10-3 and TRBJ2-5, with TRBD1 matching 9 bases. J was trimmed by 3 bases and V by 5 bases; bases with no gene match: 7. Per the germline V gene, CDR1 is ENHRY and CDR2 is SYGVKD. The CDR3 spans 15 residues. CDR3 residues: CAISSPGTGKETQYF. CDR3 bases: TGTGCCATCAGTAGCCCCGGGACAGGGAAAGAGACCCAGTACTTC.